The 5 T cell receptor beta chains in this list originate from one sample, sequenced in a study of cytomegalovirus exposure and HLA in healthy donors. PCR amplification relied on 60 Vbeta primers (plus 13 Jbeta primers). Generated by immunoSEQ multiplex PCR, the TCRdb table keeps only in-frame clones and is missing some. The sample records 150,000 to 200,000 clones, nearly 70% being singletons. The sample consisted of PBMCs. These TCRs come from a man aged 30-40 years in good health and CMV-seropositive.

The chain has TRBV7-9 and TRBJ2-1; TRBD2 aligns across 9 bases. CDR1 is SEHNR, CDR2 FQNEAQ, per germline (reference sequence). The length of the CDR3 is 16 residues. V was pared by 6 bases and J by 4 bases, with 10 bases of the junction left unmatched. CDR3 in amino acids: CASSPLSGSNYNEQFF. In nucleotides, the CDR3 is TGTGCCAGCAGTCCCCTTAGCGGGAGCAATTACAATGAGCAGTTCTTC.

The chain has TRBV5-5 and TRBJ2-1; TRBD2 aligns across 9 bases. The CDR3 length is 16 residues. With 0 bases clipped from V and 3 bases from J, the junction kept 4 bases outside the gene matches. Germline V gives CDR1 SGHKS, CDR2 YYEKEE (reference sequence). The chain's CDR3 is CASSLVRTSVYNEQFF. The CDR3 nucleotides are TGTGCCAGCAGCTTGGTTCGGACTAGCGTCTACAATGAGCAGTTCTTC.

This chain uses TRBV7-9 with TRBJ1-2, with TRBD1 matching 8 bases. This CDR3 spans 15 amino acids. The trim removed 4 bases at V and 4 bases at J, leaving 8 bases unmatched. From germline, CDR1 is SEHNR and CDR2 FQNEAQ (reference sequence). The CDR3 nucleotides read TGTGCCAGCAGCTCCCAGGGGGCGCACGGCTATGGCTACACCTTC. As protein: CASSSQGAHGYGYTF.

The J gene is TRBJ2-7, the V gene TRBV28; D is unclear. This CDR3 comprises 12 residues. Germline V CDR1 and CDR2: MDHEN, SYDVKM. Deletions cut 3 bases from V and 7 bases from J, with 10 bases between. CDR3: CASSFAGLEQYF. For the CDR3, the DNA is TGTGCCAGCAGTTTCGCTGGGCTGGAGCAGTACTTC.

This clone was seen only once. The V gene is TRBV10-1, the J gene TRBJ1-3; 10 bases line up with TRBD1. Germline CDR1 WNHNN, CDR2 SYGVQD (reference sequence). The CDR3 sequence is 15 residues long. Trimming took 4 bases from V and 2 from J; bases not matched to a gene: 2. CDR3 region: CASSGDRGTGNTIYF. DNA for the CDR3: TGCGCCAGCAGTGGGGACAGGGGAACTGGAAACACCATATATTTT.